The clone carrying this TCR beta chain was seen more than once but under ten times. The V and J ends lost 6 bases and 2 bases respectively, with 7 bases between them. CDR3 length: 12 amino acids. The germline V gene has CDR1 MGHDK and CDR2 SYGVNS. Expressed TCRB transcripts were sequenced, since all the RNA that had been isolated was reverse transcribed. TCRdb's copy holds only in-frame clones and misses some; the assay was immunoSEQ multiplex PCR. The data show roughly 400,000 clones, with more than 11% seen just once and approximately 0.035% held by the top ten. The sample belongs to a study of beta chain features in type 1 diabetes.

This receptor was obtained from a man aged 25 to 40 in good health. The material sequenced was naive CD4+ T cells from blood. The chain joins TRBV25-1 to TRBJ1-2, with a possible D match to TRBD1 (5 bases). CDR3 amino acids: CASRGDNYGYTF. The CDR3 DNA reads as TGTGCCAGCAGGGGGGACAACTATGGCTACACCTTC.